This T cell receptor (beta chain) was sequenced during a study of cytomegalovirus exposure and HLA in healthy donors. Overall study context: HLA-typed donors contributed around 85 million unique TCRs, which were held in an early data release. Findings and caveats of the study: For most TCR beta V segments, an earlier analysis put the productive rate at about 90% or about 30% of the time. Several V segments, TRBV6-2 and TRBV6-3 among them, could not be told apart and were dropped.

The CDR3 extends over 15 amino acids. Germline values: CDR1 SGHDT, CDR2 YYEEEE. The ends lost 0 bases at V and 4 bases at J; junction bases unmatched: 4. As regards this clone: Antigen: not known. The identical CDR3 is also encoded by other nucleotide sequences in the sample.

60 Vbeta and 13 Jbeta primers were used in PCR. The protocol was immunoSEQ multiplex PCR, while the TCRdb copy is restricted to in-frame clones and leaves out a portion. The repertoire holds approximately 150,000 clones, with roughly 80% as singletons. This sequence was found in a man in his forties or fifties in good health and CMV-seronegative. The gene calls are TRBV5-6 and TRBJ1-5; 7 nucleotides match TRBD1. Sequenced material: PBMCs. The CDR3 reads CASSLGDRENQPQHF. The CDR3 DNA reads TGTGCCAGCAGCTTGGGCGACAGGGAGAATCAGCCCCAGCATTTT.